This T cell receptor beta chain was sequenced in a study of blood T cell repertoires in COVID-19. Study background: The United States, Italy and Spain were the sources of the acute and convalescent COVID-19 samples. Nucleic acid was either cDNA or gDNA, and it came from T cells, B-cell-depleted T cells, or PBMCs.

Original processing notes: Counts of nucleated cells, estimated from reference gene primer amplification, were obtained. Sequencing used immunoSEQ multiplex PCR; TCRdb keeps in-frame clones, though not all of them. V, J and clone size derive from that table, while D and trimming were established from the DNA sequence. There are about 300,000 clones in the sample; around nine tenths occur only once, and 1.3% lies in the top ten. The source material was peripheral blood. This TCR derives from a man aged 70 or older with acute or convalescent COVID-19.

The CDR3 nucleotides read TGCGCCAGCAGCCAAGCCCCGGGGGCTAGCGGACGCTCCTACAATGAGCAGTTCTTC. This sequence encodes CASSQAPGASGRSYNEQFF. The rearrangement uses TRBV4-1 and TRBJ2-1; D perhaps matches TRBD2 (7 bases). Deletions cut 1 base from V and 0 bases from J, with 19 bases between. The CDR3 extends over 19 amino acids. Germline assignment: CDR1 MGHRA and CDR2 YSYEKL.